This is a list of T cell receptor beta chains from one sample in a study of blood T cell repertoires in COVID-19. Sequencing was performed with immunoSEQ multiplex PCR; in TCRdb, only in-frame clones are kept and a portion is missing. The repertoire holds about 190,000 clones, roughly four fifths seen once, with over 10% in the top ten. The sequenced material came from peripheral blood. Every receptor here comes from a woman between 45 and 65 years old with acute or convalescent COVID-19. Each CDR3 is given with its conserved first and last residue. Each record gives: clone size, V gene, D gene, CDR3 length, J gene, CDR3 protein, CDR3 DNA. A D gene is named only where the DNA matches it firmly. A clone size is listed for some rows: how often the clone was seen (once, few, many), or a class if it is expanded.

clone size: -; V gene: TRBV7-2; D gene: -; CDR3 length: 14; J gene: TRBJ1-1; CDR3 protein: CASSFQGGNTEAFF; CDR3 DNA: TGTGCCAGCAGCTTCCAGGGCGGGAACACTGAAGCTTTCTTT
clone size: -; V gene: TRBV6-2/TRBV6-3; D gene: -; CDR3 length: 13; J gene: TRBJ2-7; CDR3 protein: CASSYSLSYEQYF; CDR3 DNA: TGTGCCAGCAGTTACAGCCTCTCCTACGAGCAGTACTTC
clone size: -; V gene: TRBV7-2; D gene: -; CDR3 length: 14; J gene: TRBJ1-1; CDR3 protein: CASIPDRLNTEAFF; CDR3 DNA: TGTGCCAGCATCCCAGACAGGCTGAACACTGAAGCTTTCTTT
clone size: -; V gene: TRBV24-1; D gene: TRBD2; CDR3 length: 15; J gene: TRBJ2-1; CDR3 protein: CATSVEAGAGNEQFF; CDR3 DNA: TGTGCCACCAGTGTTGAAGCGGGAGCAGGCAATGAGCAGTTCTTC
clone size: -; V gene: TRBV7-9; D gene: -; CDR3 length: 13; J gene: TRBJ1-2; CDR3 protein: CASSPGGYYGYTF; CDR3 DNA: TGTGCCAGCAGCCCAGGAGGTTACTATGGCTACACCTTC
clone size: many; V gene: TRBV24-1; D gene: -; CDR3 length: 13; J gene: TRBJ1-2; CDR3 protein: CATSEEGRYGYTF; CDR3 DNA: TGTGCCACCAGTGAAGAGGGCCGGTATGGCTACACCTTC
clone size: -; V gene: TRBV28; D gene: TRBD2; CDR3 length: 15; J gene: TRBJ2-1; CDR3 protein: CASSYPGLADNEQFF; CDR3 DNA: TGTGCCAGCAGTTATCCGGGACTAGCGGACAATGAGCAGTTCTTC
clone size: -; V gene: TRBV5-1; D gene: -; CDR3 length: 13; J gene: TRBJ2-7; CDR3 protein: CASSGGQTYEQYF; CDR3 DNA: TGCGCCAGCAGCGGCGGACAGACCTACGAGCAGTACTTC
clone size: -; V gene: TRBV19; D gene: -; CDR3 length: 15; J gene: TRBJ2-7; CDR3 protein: CASRLRTESSYEQYF; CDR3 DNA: TGTGCCAGTAGACTCCGGACAGAGAGCTCCTACGAGCAGTACTTC
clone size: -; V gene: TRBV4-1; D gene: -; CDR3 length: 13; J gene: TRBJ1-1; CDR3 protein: CASSLGGGTEAFF; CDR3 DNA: TGCGCCAGCAGCCTCGGGGGGGGGACTGAAGCTTTCTTT
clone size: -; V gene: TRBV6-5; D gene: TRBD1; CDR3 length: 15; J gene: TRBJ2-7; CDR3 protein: CASRRRRDSEYEQYF; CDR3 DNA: TGTGCCAGCAGACGACGCCGGGACAGCGAATACGAGCAGTACTTC
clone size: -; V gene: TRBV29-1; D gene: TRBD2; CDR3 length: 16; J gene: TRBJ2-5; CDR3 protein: CSVYSLTSDSQETQYF; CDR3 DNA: TGCAGCGTTTACTCTTTAACTAGCGACTCCCAAGAGACCCAGTACTTC
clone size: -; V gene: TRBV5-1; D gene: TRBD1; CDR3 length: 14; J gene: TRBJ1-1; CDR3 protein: CASSFDRGNTEAFF; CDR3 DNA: TGCGCCAGCAGCTTCGACAGGGGGAACACTGAAGCTTTCTTT
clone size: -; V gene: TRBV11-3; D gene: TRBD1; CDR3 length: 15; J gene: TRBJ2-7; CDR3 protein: CASSPGQGAFDEQYF; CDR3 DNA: TGTGCCAGCAGCCCTGGACAGGGGGCTTTCGACGAGCAGTACTTC
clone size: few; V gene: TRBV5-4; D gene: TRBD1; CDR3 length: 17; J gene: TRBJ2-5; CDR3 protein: CASSSGQGALAMETQYF; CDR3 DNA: TGTGCCAGCAGTTCGGGACAGGGGGCTTTAGCGATGGAGACCCAGTACTTC
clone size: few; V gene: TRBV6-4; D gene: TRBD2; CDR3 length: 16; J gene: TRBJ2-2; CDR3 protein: CASTEQAGIRSGELFF; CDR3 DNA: TGTGCCAGCACTGAACAAGCGGGGATCCGGTCGGGGGAGCTGTTTTTT
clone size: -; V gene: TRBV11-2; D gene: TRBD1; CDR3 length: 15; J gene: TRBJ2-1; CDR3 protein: CASSYEGASYNEQFF; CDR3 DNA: TGTGCCAGCAGTTACGAGGGGGCTTCCTACAATGAGCAGTTCTTC
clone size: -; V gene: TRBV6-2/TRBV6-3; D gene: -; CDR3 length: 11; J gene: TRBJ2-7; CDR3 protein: CASSRTYEQYF; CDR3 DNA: TGTGCCAGCAGTCGTACCTACGAGCAGTACTTC
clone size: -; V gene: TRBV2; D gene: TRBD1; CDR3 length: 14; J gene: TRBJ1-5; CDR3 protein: CASRPTGGRQPQHF; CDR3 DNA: TGTGCCAGCCGACCCACAGGGGGCCGACAGCCCCAGCATTTT
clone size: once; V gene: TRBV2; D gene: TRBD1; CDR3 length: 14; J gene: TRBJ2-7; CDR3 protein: CASTPGQGTYEQYF; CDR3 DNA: TGTGCCAGCACGCCGGGACAGGGGACCTACGAGCAGTACTTC
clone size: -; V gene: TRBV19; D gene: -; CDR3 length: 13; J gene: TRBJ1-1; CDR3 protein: CASSYGRNTEAFF; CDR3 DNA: TGTGCCAGTAGCTACGGGAGAAACACTGAAGCTTTCTTT
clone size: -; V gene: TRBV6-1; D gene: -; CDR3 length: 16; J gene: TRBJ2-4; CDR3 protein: CASSGTTGGGKNIQYF; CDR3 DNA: TGTGCCAGCAGTGGGACGACAGGCGGGGGAAAAAACATTCAGTACTTC
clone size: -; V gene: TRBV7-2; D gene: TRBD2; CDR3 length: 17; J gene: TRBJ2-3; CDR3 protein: CASSFSASGTSTDTQYF; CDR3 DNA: TGTGCCAGCAGCTTCTCGGCTAGCGGGACTAGCACAGATACGCAGTATTTT
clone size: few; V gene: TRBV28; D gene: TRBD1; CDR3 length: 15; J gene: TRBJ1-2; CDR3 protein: CASTLYSGGSGGYTF; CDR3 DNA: TGTGCCAGCACTCTATATTCAGGGGGCTCTGGGGGCTACACCTTC
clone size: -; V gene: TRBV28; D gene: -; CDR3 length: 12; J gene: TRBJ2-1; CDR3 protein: CASRDSNSEQFF; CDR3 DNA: TGTGCCAGCAGAGATTCGAATAGTGAGCAGTTCTTC
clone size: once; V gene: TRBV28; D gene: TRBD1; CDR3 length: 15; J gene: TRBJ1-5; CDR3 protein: CASRGTGLLGQPQHF; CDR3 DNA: TGTGCCAGCAGAGGGACAGGGTTGTTAGGTCAGCCCCAGCATTTT
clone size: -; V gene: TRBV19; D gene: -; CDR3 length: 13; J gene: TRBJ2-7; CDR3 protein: CASSKAGSYEQYF; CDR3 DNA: TGTGCCAGTAGTAAGGCAGGGTCCTACGAGCAGTACTTC
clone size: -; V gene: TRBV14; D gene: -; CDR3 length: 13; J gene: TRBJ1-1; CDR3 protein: CASSQLQGAEAFF; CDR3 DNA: TGTGCCAGCAGCCAGCTACAGGGCGCTGAAGCTTTCTTT
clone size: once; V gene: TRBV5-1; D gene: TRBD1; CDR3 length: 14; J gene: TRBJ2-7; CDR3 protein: CASRQGTYAYEQYF; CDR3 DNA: TGCGCCAGCAGACAGGGGACATACGCCTACGAGCAGTACTTC
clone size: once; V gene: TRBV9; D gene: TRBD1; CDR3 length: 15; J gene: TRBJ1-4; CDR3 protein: CASSPGTGRGEKLFF; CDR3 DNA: TGTGCCAGCAGCCCCGGGACAGGGAGGGGTGAAAAACTGTTTTTT
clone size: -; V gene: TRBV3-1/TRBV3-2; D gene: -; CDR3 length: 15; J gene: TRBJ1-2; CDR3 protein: CASSPFPTAFRGYTF; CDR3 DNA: TGTGCCAGCAGCCCCTTCCCGACAGCCTTCAGAGGCTACACCTTC
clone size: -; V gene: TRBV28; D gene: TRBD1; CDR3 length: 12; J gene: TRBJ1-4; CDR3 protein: CASSLTGDILFF; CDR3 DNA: TGTGCCAGCAGTTTAACAGGGGATATACTGTTTTTT
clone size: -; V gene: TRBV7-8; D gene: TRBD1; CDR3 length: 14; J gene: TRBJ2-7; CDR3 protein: CASSLDRVAYEQYF; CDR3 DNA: TGTGCCAGCAGCTTGGACAGGGTAGCCTACGAGCAGTACTTC
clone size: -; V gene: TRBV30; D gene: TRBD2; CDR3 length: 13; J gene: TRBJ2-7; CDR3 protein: CAWTGVAGSEQYF; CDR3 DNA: TGTGCCTGGACCGGAGTAGCGGGGTCCGAGCAGTACTTC
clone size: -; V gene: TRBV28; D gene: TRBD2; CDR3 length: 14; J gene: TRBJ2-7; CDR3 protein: CASRSGLARYEQYF; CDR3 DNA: TGTGCCAGCCGGAGTGGACTAGCTCGCTACGAGCAGTACTTC
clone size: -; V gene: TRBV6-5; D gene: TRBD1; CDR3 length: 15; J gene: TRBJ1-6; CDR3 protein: CASSPQGAGGSPLHF; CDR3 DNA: TGTGCCAGCAGTCCTCAGGGGGCGGGTGGTTCACCCCTCCACTTT
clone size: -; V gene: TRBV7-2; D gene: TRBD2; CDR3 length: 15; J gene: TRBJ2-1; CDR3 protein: CASSLAGLGGNEQFF; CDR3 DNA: TGTGCCAGCAGTCTAGCGGGGTTGGGGGGGAATGAGCAGTTCTTC
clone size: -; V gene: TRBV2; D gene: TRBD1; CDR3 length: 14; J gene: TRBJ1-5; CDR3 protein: CASSADRGHQPQHF; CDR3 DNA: TGTGCCAGCAGTGCTGACAGGGGACATCAGCCCCAGCATTTT
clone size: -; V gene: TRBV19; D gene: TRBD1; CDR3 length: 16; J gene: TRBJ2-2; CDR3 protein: CASSIGFGQGGGELFF; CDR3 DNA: TGTGCCAGTAGTATAGGATTTGGACAGGGCGGCGGGGAGCTGTTTTTT
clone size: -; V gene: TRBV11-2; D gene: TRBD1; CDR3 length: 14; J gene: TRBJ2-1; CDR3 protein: CASRRTGGSNEQFF; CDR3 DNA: TGTGCCAGCAGAAGGACAGGGGGGTCCAATGAGCAGTTCTTC
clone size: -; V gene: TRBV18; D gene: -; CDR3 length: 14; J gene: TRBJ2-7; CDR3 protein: CASSLNRAGGEQYF; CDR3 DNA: TGTGCCAGCTCACTCAACCGGGCCGGAGGGGAGCAGTACTTC
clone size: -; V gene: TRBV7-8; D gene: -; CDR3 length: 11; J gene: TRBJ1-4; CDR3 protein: CVGGGIEKLFF; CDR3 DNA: TGTGTCGGCGGAGGAATAGAAAAACTGTTTTTT
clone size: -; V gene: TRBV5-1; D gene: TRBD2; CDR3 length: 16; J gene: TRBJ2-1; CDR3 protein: CASSSLTSGLHNEQFF; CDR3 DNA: TGCGCCAGCAGCTCGCTGACTAGCGGGTTACACAATGAGCAGTTCTTC
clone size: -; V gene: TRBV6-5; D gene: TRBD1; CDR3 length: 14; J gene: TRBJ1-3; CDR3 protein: CASSVDRGGDTIYF; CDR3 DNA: TGTGCCAGCAGCGTGGACAGGGGGGGAGACACCATATATTTT
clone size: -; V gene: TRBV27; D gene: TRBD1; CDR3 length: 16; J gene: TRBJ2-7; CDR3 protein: CASRATGGSGAYEQYF; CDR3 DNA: TGTGCCAGCAGGGCAACAGGGGGAAGTGGGGCCTACGAGCAGTACTTC
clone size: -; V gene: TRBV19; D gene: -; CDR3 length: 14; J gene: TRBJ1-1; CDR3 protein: CASSARTGNTEAFF; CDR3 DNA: TGTGCCAGTAGTGCCAGGACTGGGAACACTGAAGCTTTCTTT
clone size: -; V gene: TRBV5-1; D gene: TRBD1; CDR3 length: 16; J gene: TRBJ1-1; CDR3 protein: CASSLEGTGRNTEAFF; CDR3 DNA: TGCGCCAGCAGCTTGGAAGGGACAGGGCGGAACACTGAAGCTTTCTTT
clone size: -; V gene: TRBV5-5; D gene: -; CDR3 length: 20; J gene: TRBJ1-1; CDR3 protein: CASSSVGIRGQEMGRISAFF; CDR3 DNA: TGTGCCAGCAGCTCAGTGGGCATAAGAGGGCAGGAGATGGGTAGGATCAGCGCTTTCTTT
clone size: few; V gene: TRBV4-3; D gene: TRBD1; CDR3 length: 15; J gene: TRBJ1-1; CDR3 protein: CASSQAQGAGTEAFF; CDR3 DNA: TGCGCCAGCAGCCAAGCACAGGGGGCTGGGACTGAAGCTTTCTTT
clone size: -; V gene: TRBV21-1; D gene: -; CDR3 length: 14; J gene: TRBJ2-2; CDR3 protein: CASSKDRVTGELFF; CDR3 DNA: TGTGCCAGCAGCAAGGACAGGGTCACCGGGGAGCTGTTTTTT